The next 31 T cell receptor beta chains were all read from a single sample in a study of cytomegalovirus exposure and HLA in healthy donors. Repertoires were generated with immunoSEQ multiplex PCR, while TCRdb's copy carries only in-frame clones and drops some. The data show about 400,000 clones, with around 86% seen just once and over 0.75% held by the top ten. Sequencing input: PBMCs. Receptors were obtained from a woman aged 18 to 35 in good health and CMV-seronegative.

J is TRBJ2-1 and V is TRBV27; no firm D call. Trimming left V 3 bases short and J 7 bases short, with 10 bases between. Per the germline V gene, CDR1 is MNHEY and CDR2 is SMNVEV (reference sequence). CDR3 length: 13 amino acids. The CDR3 region is CASSFGFGNEQFF. CDR3 nucleotide sequence: TGTGCCAGCAGTTTCGGGTTTGGGAATGAGCAGTTCTTC.

V is TRBV18 and J is TRBJ1-1; TRBD1 matches at 9 bases. Germline assignment: CDR1 KGHSH and CDR2 LQKENI. V lost 4 bases to trimming and J lost 4 bases; unmatched junction nucleotides: 13. The CDR3 extends over 17 amino acids. CDR3 in amino acids: CASSRIGTGNSITEAFF. The CDR3 nucleotides read TGTGCCAGCTCACGCATCGGGACAGGGAATAGTATCACTGAAGCTTTCTTT.

The chain carries TRBV19 and TRBJ1-5, with D perhaps TRBD1 (5 bases). Germline CDR1 and CDR2: LNHDA and SQIVND (reference sequence). V was cut by 11 bases and J by 0 bases, with 14 bases left in between. The CDR3 consists of 14 residues. The CDR3: CAAGGDYSNQPQHF. Written as DNA, the CDR3 is TGTGCCGCGGGGGGGGATTATAGCAATCAGCCCCAGCATTTT.

This clone was observed a single time. The chain carries TRBV15 and TRBJ2-7; TRBD1 matches at 12 bases. CDR3 length equals 16 residues. Germline CDR1 LNHNV, CDR2 YYDKDF (reference sequence). V was clipped by 2 bases and J by 2 bases; unmatched bases: 4. In DNA form, the CDR3 reads TGTGCCACCAGCAGACCCGGGACAGGGGGCCCCTACGAGCAGTACTTC. It encodes CATSRPGTGGPYEQYF.

The V and J genes are TRBV27 and TRBJ1-1; D might be TRBD1 (5 bases). V was pared by 5 bases and J by 8 bases, with 12 bases between. Germline lookup yields CDR1 MNHEY and CDR2 SMNVEV (reference sequence). CDR3 length equals 12 residues. This CDR3 reads CASSPTGVEAFF. The CDR3 nucleotides are TGTGCCAGCAGTCCCACAGGCGTGGAAGCTTTCTTT.

This rearrangement joins TRBV7-9 to TRBJ2-1; 7 bases are a match to TRBD1. Germline CDR1 SEHNR, CDR2 FQNEAQ (reference sequence). This CDR3 region has 15 residues. The junction had 5 bases not matched to a gene; V was cut back by 5 bases and J by 1 base. The CDR3 DNA follows: TGTGCCAGCAGCCGAGACAGGGCGTCCTACAATGAGCAGTTCTTC. It encodes CASSRDRASYNEQFF.

V and J are TRBV4-2 and TRBJ2-3; 15 bases agree with TRBD2. The CDR3 is 15 residues long. The germline CDR1 and CDR2 sequences are LGHNA and YNFKEQ. V trimming: 0 bases; J trimming: 15 bases; junction bases outside the gene matches: 7. CDR3 sequence: CASSQELGLAGGQYF. The CDR3 DNA reads TGTGCCAGCAGCCAAGAATTAGGACTAGCGGGGGGGCAATATTTT.

The rearrangement joins TRBV28 to TRBJ1-6; no reliable D call. This CDR3 comprises 16 residues. The germline V gene has CDR1 MDHEN and CDR2 SYDVKM. Trimming cost V 5 bases and J 7 bases, with 18 bases left between them. CDR3 sequence reads: CASSTARLDENSPLHF. CDR3 nucleotide sequence: TGTGCCAGCAGTACAGCCCGGCTGGATGAGAATTCACCCCTCCACTTT.

The genes are TRBV6-5 and TRBJ2-1; TRBD2 matches at 10 bases. The V segment lost 4 bases and the J segment 6 bases; nucleotides outside the gene matches: 3. The CDR3 runs 14 residues. From germline, CDR1 is MNHEY and CDR2 SVGAGI. CDR3 sequence: CASSSSGGGNEQFF. For the CDR3, the DNA is TGTGCCAGCAGTTCTAGCGGGGGCGGCAATGAGCAGTTCTTC.

This chain uses TRBV5-4 with TRBJ2-2; TRBD2 aligns across 14 bases. CDR3 length: 17 residues. V dropped 6 bases and J dropped 2; count of bases not matched to a gene: 6. Germline V gene data show CDR1 as SGHNT and CDR2 as YYREEE (reference sequence). CDR3 loop: CASTRLAGGLNTGELFF. In DNA, the CDR3 is TGTGCCAGCACCCGACTAGCGGGGGGGCTTAACACCGGGGAGCTGTTTTTT. Full variable domain (remainder filled in from reference TRBV5-4 and TRBJ2-2): ETGVTQSPTHLIKTRGQQVTLRCSSQSGHNTVSWYQQALGQGPQFIFQYYREEENGRGNFPPRFSGLQFPNYSSELNVNALELDDSALYLCASTRLAGGLNTGELFFGEGSRLTVL.

This chain links TRBV15 with TRBJ2-5, with D tentatively TRBD2 (6 bases). Trimming cost V 0 bases and J 5 bases, with 16 bases left between them. This CDR3 has 16 amino acids. Per germline, CDR1 LNHNV and CDR2 YYDKDF (reference sequence). CDR3 coding DNA: TGTGCCACCAGCAGAGATCGCCAGGGAGGAGTCGAGACCCAGTACTTC. Residues: CATSRDRQGGVETQYF.

The chain has TRBV5-6 and TRBJ2-1; D is unresolved. Trimming removed 3 bases at V and 7 bases at J, with 17 bases between. Germline V CDR1 and CDR2: SGHDT, YYEEEE. The CDR3 is 15 amino acids. This chain's CDR3 is CASSSPPGVKNEQFF. The DNA of the CDR3 is TGTGCCAGCAGCTCTCCCCCTGGAGTGAAGAATGAGCAGTTCTTC.

The chain joins TRBV9 to TRBJ2-3; no clear D. Trimming removed 0 bases from V and 2 bases from J, with 7 bases in between. The CDR3 covers 14 residues. In germline, CDR1 is SGDLS, CDR2 YYNGEE. The CDR3 protein is CASSVDGFTDTQYF. CDR3 bases: TGTGCCAGCAGCGTAGACGGGTTCACAGATACGCAGTATTTT.

The chain couples TRBV4-1 to TRBJ2-1, with D hard to call. The CDR3 runs 16 residues. Trimming pared 0 bases from V and 2 bases from J, leaving 11 bases between. Per germline, CDR1 MGHRA and CDR2 YSYEKL. In DNA, the CDR3 is TGCGCCAGCAGCCAAGAAACCACGCGGCCCTACAATGAGCAGTTCTTC. Its translation: CASSQETTRPYNEQFF.

This chain joins TRBV7-6 and TRBJ2-7, with D maybe TRBD2 (5 bases). With 4 bases removed from V and 0 bases from J, the gap between germline ends came to 13 bases. Germline CDR1 and CDR2: SGHVS and FNYEAQ. The CDR3 has 15 amino acids. The CDR3 coding sequence is TGTGCCAGCAGCTCCCGGACTGGGAGCTCCTACGAGCAGTACTTC. Amino acid sequence: CASSSRTGSSYEQYF.

The genes are TRBV28 and TRBJ2-1; 14 bases fit TRBD2. V trimming: 4 bases; J trimming: 5 bases; junction bases outside the gene matches: 10. Germline CDR1 and CDR2: MDHEN and SYDVKM. The CDR3 covers 18 residues. DNA for the CDR3: TGTGCCAGCAGTTCGCAACCAACGGGACTAGCGGGGGACAATGAGCAGTTCTTC. Its protein product is CASSSQPTGLAGDNEQFF.

This chain joins TRBV2 and TRBJ2-1; 9 bases fit TRBD2. Trimming at V came to 10 bases and at J to 5 bases, leaving 12 bases not matched to a gene. The CDR3 extends over 15 amino acids. Germline V CDR1 and CDR2: SNHLY, FYNNEI. The CDR3 here is CATKAGTSPNNEQFF. The CDR3 DNA reads as TGTGCCACCAAAGCCGGGACTAGCCCGAACAATGAGCAGTTCTTC.

The gene calls are TRBV19 and TRBJ1-2, with D perhaps TRBD1 (5 bases). Trimming pared 0 bases from V and 4 bases from J, leaving 12 bases between. The CDR3 is 15 residues long. Germline V lookup: CDR1 LNHDA, CDR2 SQIVND (reference sequence). In nucleotides, the CDR3 is TGTGCCAGTAGTATAGACAGGGAAGTGATCTATGGCTACACCTTC. Amino acids: CASSIDREVIYGYTF. The full variable domain, completed using reference TRBV19 and TRBJ1-2, is DGGITQSPKYLFRKEGQNVTLSCEQNLNHDAMYWYRQDPGQGLRLIYYSQIVNDFQKGDIAEGYSVSREKKESFPLTVTSAQKNPTAFYLCASSIDREVIYGYTFGSGTRLTVV.

V and J are TRBV5-1 and TRBJ2-3; 7 nucleotides align to TRBD2. Trimming removed 2 bases from V and 2 bases from J; junction bases left unmatched: 8. Germline V lookup: CDR1 SGHRS, CDR2 YFSETQ. The CDR3 covers 16 residues. CDR3 protein: CASSLGSGAHTDTQYF. CDR3 in DNA: TGCGCCAGCAGCTTAGGGAGCGGGGCCCACACAGATACGCAGTATTTT.

J is TRBJ1-3 and V is TRBV18, with D uncertain. The CDR3 has 14 amino acids. The V gene's germline CDR1 is KGHSH and CDR2 LQKENI. Deletions cut 3 bases from V and 0 bases from J, with 6 bases between. This chain's CDR3 is CASSPNGSGNTIYF. DNA of the CDR3: TGTGCCAGCTCACCGAACGGCTCTGGAAACACCATATATTTT.

The genes are TRBV11-2 and TRBJ2-7; weak D call: TRBD1 (6 bases). CDR1 and CDR2 from the germline V gene are SGHAT and FQNNGV. Trimming stripped 3 bases from V and 8 bases from J, with 20 bases between. The CDR3 spans 15 residues. The CDR3 DNA reads TGTGCCAGCAGCTTGTACCGGGACACCTCAGGAAAGCAGTACTTC. This sequence encodes CASSLYRDTSGKQYF.

The chain joins TRBV10-3 to TRBJ2-1; 12 nucleotides line up with TRBD2. The CDR3 covers 17 residues. Germline lookup yields CDR1 ENHRY and CDR2 SYGVKD. V was clipped by 0 bases and J by 4 bases; unmatched bases: 4. In DNA, the CDR3 is TGTGCCATCAGTGAGTCTCGGACTAGCGGGACATACAATGAGCAGTTCTTC. Translating gives CAISESRTSGTYNEQFF.

A word on this clone: One end of the junction varies from germline; a read error may be responsible. V and J are TRBV18 and TRBJ1-2, with 8 bases identical to TRBD1. The CDR3 contains 16 residues. CDR1 and CDR2 from the germline V gene are KGHSH and LQKENI. The CDR3 sequence: CASSTYGQGEGNGYIF. CDR3 DNA sequence: TGTGCCAGCTCAACCTATGGACAGGGAGAGGGCAATGGCTACATCTTC.

V gene TRBV7-8 combines with J gene TRBJ2-3, with 11 nucleotides matching TRBD2. Germline V gives CDR1 SGHVS, CDR2 FQNEAQ. V shed 5 bases and J 2 bases; nucleotides not matched to a gene: 6. The CDR3 runs 16 residues. Here the CDR3 DNA reads TGTGCCAGCAGCCCCACTAGCGGGAGTCCCACAGATACGCAGTATTTT. Translating it yields CASSPTSGSPTDTQYF.

V usage is TRBV6-1 and J usage is TRBJ1-2; 7 bases map to TRBD1. V shed 11 bases, J shed 4 bases, and the junction held 7 bases outside the gene matches. Germline CDR1 and CDR2: MNHNS and SASEGT. The CDR3 sequence is 12 residues long. The CDR3 DNA follows: TGTGCCGCGGGACAGAAAGTCTATGGCTACACCTTC. Protein product: CAAGQKVYGYTF.

The CDR3 region is CASSIRRQGSYEQYF. DNA for the CDR3: TGTGCCAGCAGCATACGTCGACAGGGGTCCTACGAGCAGTACTTC. V and J are TRBV14 and TRBJ2-7; 8 nucleotides agree with TRBD1. Germline CDR1 reads SGHDN; CDR2 reads FVKESK. V lost 5 bases to trimming and J lost 1 base; unmatched junction nucleotides: 7. The CDR3 is 15 amino acids.

This clone was detected only a few times. The V gene is TRBV30, the J gene TRBJ2-7; no definite D call. From germline, CDR1 is GTSNPN and CDR2 SVGIG (reference sequence). The CDR3 sequence is 12 residues long. The V gene lost 3 bases and the J gene lost 2 bases, with 8 bases spanning the gap. The CDR3: CAWRHEAYEQYF. The CDR3 DNA is TGTGCCTGGAGACACGAGGCCTACGAGCAGTACTTC. Looking up the rest from reference TRBV30 and TRBJ2-7 gives the full variable domain: SQTIHQWPATLVQPVGSPLSLECTVEGTSNPNLYWYRQAAGRGLQLLFYSVGIGQISSEVPQNLSASRPQDRQFILSSKKLLLSDSGFYLCAWRHEAYEQYFGPGTRLTVT.

V gene TRBV6-5 combines with J gene TRBJ1-5; no clear D. The CDR3 has 14 amino acids. Germline V gene lookup returns CDR1 MNHEY and CDR2 SVGAGI. V was clipped by 5 bases and J by 0 bases, with 8 bases between them. The CDR3 region has the DNA TGTGCCAGCAGTCGCGCCTATAGCAATCAGCCCCAGCATTTT. This translates into CASSRAYSNQPQHF.

The chain combines TRBV27 with TRBJ1-4, with a weak D call TRBD1 (5 bases). Deletions cut 8 bases from V and 1 base from J, with 11 bases between. Germline V gene sequence: CDR1 MNHEY, CDR2 SMNVEV (reference sequence). The CDR3 runs to 14 residues. For the CDR3, the DNA is TGTGCCAGCGGGGCGGGGCGAACTAATGAAAAACTGTTTTTT. Translated: CASGAGRTNEKLFF.

The V call is TRBV5-1, the J call TRBJ1-1, with D possibly TRBD1 on 6 matching bases. CDR3 length equals 16 residues. The germline CDR1 and CDR2 sequences are SGHRS and YFSETQ. The V end was cut by 4 bases, the J end by 0 bases, with 16 bases between. CDR3 protein: CASSRDRTRLNTEAFF. The CDR3 DNA sequence: TGCGCCAGCAGCCGAGACAGGACACGTCTGAACACTGAAGCTTTCTTT.

This clone was counted a single time. The chain combines TRBV18 with TRBJ1-5, with D perhaps matching TRBD1 (5 bases). V lost 2 bases and J 4 bases, leaving 12 bases between the germline ends. Germline CDR1 KGHSH, CDR2 LQKENI. The CDR3 has 15 residues. The CDR3 sequence: CASSPFDSRNQPQHF. CDR3 coding DNA: TGTGCCAGCTCACCATTTGACAGCCGGAATCAGCCCCAGCATTTT.